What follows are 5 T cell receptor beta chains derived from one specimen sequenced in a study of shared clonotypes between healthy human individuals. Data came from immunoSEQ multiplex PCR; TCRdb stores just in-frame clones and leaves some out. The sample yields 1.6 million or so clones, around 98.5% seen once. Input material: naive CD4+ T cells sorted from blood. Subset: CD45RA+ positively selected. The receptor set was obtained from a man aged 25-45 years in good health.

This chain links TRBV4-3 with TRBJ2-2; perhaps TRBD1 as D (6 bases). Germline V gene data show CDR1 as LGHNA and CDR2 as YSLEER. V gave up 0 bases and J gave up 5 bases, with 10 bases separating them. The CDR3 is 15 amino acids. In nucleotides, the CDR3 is TGCGCCAGCAGCCAAGATGTGAGGGGGACCGGGGAGCTGTTTTTT. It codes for CASSQDVRGTGELFF.

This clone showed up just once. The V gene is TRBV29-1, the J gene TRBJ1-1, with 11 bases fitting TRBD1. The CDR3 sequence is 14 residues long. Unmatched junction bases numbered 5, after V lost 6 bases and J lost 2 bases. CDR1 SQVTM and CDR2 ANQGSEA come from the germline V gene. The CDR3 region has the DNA TGCAGCGTCGGACAGGGGGCTCCCAACACTGAAGCTTTCTTT. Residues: CSVGQGAPNTEAFF. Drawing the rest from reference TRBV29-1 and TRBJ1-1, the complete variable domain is SAVISQKPSRDICQRGTSLTIQCQVDSQVTMMFWYRQQPGQSLTLIATANQGSEATYESGFVIDKFPISRPNLTFSTLTVSNMSPEDSSIYLCSVGQGAPNTEAFFGQGTRLTVV.

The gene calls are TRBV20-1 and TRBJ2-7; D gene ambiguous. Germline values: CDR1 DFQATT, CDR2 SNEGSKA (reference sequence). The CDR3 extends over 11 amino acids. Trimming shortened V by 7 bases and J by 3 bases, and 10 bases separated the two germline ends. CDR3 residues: CSGSLVYEQYF. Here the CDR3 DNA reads TGCAGTGGGTCCCTAGTCTACGAGCAGTACTTC.

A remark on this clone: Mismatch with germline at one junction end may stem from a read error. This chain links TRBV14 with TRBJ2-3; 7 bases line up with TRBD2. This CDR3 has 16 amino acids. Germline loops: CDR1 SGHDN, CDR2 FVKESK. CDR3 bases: TGTGCCAGCAGACAAGGAGCGGGGCAATTGCCAGATACGCAGTATTTT. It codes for CASRQGAGQLPDTQYF.

CDR3 sequence (DNA): TGTGCCAGCTCGCAGACAGGTTCCAATGAGCAGTTCTTC. Encoded protein: CASSQTGSNEQFF. The chain combines TRBV18 with TRBJ2-1; a possible D gene is TRBD1 (6 bases). V was trimmed by 6 bases and J by 6 bases, leaving 12 bases between them. The CDR3 is 13 residues long. The germline V gene has CDR1 KGHSH and CDR2 LQKENI.